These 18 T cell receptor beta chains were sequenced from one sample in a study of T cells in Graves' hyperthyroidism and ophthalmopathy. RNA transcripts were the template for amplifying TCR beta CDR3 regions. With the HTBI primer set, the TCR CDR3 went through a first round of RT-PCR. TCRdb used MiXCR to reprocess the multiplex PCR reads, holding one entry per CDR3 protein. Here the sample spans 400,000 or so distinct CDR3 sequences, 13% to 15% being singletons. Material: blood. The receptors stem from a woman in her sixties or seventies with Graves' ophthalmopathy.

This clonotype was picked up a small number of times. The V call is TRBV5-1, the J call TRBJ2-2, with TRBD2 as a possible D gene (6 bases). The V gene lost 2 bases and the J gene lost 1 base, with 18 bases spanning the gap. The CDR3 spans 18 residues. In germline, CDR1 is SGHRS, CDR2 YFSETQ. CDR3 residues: CASSLRTVGTQNTGELFF. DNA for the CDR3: TGCGCCAGCAGCTTAAGGACGGTCGGGACTCAGAACACCGGGGAGCTGTTTTTT. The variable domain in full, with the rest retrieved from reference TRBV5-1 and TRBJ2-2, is KAGVTQTPRYLIKTRGQQVTLSCSPISGHRSVSWYQQTPGQGLQFLFEYFSETQRNKGNFPGRFSGRQFSNSRSEMNVSTLELGDSALYLCASSLRTVGTQNTGELFFGEGSRLTVL.

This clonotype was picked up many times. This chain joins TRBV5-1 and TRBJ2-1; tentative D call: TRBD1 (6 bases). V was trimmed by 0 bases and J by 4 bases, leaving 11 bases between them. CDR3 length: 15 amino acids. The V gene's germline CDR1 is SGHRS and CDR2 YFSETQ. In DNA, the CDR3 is TGCGCCAGCAGCTTGGGAGACAGGCTATACAATGAGCAGTTCTTC. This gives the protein CASSLGDRLYNEQFF. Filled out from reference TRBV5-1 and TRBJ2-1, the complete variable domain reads KAGVTQTPRYLIKTRGQQVTLSCSPISGHRSVSWYQQTPGQGLQFLFEYFSETQRNKGNFPGRFSGRQFSNSRSEMNVSTLELGDSALYLCASSLGDRLYNEQFFGPGTRLTVL.

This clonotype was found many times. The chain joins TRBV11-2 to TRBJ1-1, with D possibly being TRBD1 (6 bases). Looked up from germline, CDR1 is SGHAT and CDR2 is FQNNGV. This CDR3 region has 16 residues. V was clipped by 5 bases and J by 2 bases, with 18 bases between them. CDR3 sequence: CASSPLDRGYNTEAFF. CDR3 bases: TGTGCCAGCAGCCCACTCGATAGGGGGTACAACACTGAAGCTTTCTTT.

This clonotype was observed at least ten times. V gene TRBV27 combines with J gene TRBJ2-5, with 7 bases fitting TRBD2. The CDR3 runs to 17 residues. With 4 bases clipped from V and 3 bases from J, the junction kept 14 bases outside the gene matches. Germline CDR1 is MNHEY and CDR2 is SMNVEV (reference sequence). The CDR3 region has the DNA TGTGCCAGCAGTTCCCGGTACCCCGGACTAGTCGAAGAGACCCAGTACTTC. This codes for CASSSRYPGLVEETQYF.

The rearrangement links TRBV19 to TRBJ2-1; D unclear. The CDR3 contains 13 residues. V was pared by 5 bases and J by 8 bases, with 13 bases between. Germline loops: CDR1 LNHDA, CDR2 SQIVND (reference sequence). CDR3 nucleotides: TGTGCCAGTAGTGCCTCCTACGGCTATGAGCAGTTCTTC. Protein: CASSASYGYEQFF.

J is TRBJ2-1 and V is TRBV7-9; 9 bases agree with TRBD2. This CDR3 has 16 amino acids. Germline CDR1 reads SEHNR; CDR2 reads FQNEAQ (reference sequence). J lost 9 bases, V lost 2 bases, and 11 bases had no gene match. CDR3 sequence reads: CASSLLAGLRSGEQFF. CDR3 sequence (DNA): TGTGCCAGCAGCTTACTAGCGGGACTGAGAAGTGGTGAGCAGTTCTTC.

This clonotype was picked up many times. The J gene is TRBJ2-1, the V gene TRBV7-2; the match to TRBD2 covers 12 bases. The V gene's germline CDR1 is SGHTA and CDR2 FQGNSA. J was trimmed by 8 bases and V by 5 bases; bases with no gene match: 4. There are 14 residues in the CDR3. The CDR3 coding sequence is TGTGCCAGCAGCGAGACTAGCGGGAGACATGAGCAGTTCTTC. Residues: CASSETSGRHEQFF.

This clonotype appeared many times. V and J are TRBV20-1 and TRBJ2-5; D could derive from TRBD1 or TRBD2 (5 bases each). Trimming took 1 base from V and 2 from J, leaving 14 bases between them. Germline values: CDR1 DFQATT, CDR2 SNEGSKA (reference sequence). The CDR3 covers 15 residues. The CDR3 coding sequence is TGCAGTGCTAGAGGGGCCGGGGCCGGGCAAGAGACCCAGTACTTC. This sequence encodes CSARGAGAGQETQYF.

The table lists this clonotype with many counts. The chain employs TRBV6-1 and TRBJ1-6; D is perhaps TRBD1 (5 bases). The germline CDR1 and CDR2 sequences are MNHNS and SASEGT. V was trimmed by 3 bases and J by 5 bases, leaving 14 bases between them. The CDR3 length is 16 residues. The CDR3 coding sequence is TGTGCCAGCAGTGATCCCGGGACGGAGAATAATTCACCCCTCCACTTT. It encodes CASSDPGTENNSPLHF.

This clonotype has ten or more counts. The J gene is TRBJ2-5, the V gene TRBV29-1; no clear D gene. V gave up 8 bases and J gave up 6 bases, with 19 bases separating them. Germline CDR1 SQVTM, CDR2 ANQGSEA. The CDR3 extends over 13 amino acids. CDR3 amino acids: CSPAVTPTQTQYF. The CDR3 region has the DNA TGCAGCCCTGCAGTGACCCCCACACAGACCCAGTACTTC.

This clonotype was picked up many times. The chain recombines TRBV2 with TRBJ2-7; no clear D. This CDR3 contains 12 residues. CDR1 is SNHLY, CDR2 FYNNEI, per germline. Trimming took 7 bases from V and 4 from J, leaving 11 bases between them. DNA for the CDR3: TGTGCCAGCATCAGGTCAAGTTACGAGCAGTACTTC. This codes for CASIRSSYEQYF.

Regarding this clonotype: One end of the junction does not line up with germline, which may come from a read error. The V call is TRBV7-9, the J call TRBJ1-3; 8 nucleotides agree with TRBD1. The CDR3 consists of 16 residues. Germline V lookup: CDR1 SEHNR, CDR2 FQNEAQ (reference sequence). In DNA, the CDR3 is TGTGCCAACAGCTCAGGGGGCCGAGTCTATGGAAACACCATATATTTT. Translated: CANSSGGRVYGNTIYF.

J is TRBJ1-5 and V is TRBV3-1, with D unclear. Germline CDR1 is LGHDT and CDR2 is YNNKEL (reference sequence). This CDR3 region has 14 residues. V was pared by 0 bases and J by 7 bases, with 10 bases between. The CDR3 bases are TGTGCCAGCAGCCAAGATCTGGGATGGCAGCCCCAGCATTTT. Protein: CASSQDLGWQPQHF.

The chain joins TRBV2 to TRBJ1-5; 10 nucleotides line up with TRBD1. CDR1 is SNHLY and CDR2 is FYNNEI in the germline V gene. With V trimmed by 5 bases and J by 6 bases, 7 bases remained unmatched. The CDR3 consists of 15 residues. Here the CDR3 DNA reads TGTGCCAGCAGTAGCCGGGACAGGGGCATTCAGCCCCAGCATTTT. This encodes CASSSRDRGIQPQHF.

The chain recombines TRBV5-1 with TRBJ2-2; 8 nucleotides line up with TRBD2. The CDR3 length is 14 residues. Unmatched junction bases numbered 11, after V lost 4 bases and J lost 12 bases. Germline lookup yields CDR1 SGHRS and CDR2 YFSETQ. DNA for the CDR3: TGCGCCAGCAGCCCGGGGGGGGCGGACTTGAAGCTGTTTTTT. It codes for CASSPGGADLKLFF.

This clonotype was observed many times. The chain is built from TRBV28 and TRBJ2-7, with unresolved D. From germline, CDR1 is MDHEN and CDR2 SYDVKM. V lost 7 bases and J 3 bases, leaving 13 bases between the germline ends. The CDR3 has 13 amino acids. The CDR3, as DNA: TGTGCCAGCACCTTTACAAGTAGCTACGAGCAGTACTTC. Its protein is CASTFTSSYEQYF.

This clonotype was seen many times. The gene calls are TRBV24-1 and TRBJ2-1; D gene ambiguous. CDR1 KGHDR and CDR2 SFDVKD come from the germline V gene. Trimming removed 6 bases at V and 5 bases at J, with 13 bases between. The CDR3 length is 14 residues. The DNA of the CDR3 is TGTGCCACCAGTCCCCTGGCAGGTCACAATGAGCAGTTCTTC. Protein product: CATSPLAGHNEQFF.

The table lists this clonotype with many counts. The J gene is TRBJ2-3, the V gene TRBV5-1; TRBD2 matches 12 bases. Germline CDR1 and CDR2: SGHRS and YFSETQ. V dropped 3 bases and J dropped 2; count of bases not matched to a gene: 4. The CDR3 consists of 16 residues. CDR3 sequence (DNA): TGCGCCAGCAGCTCCGGACTAGCGGGAATCACAGATACGCAGTATTTT. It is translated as CASSSGLAGITDTQYF.